Listed below are T cell receptor beta chains from one sample, sequenced in a study of cytomegalovirus exposure and HLA in healthy donors. Repertoires were generated with immunoSEQ multiplex PCR, while TCRdb's copy carries only in-frame clones and drops some. The sample consists of about 170,000 clones, 55% to 65% of them appearing once. The specimen sequenced was PBMCs. These receptors came from a man in his forties or fifties in good health and CMV-seronegative. Both conserved end residues are part of each CDR3. Each record gives: CDR3 protein, CDR3 DNA, J gene, V gene, clone size, D gene. A D gene is named only where the DNA matches it firmly. Clone sizes are given selectively: once, few, many, or a class where the clone is expanded.

CDR3 protein: CASRRDRDYEQYF
CDR3 DNA: TGTGCCAGCAGGAGGGACAGGGACTACGAGCAGTACTTC
J gene: TRBJ2-7
V gene: TRBV6-1
clone size: .
D gene: TRBD1

CDR3 protein: CASSLAGSGQLNSPLHF
CDR3 DNA: TGCGCCAGCAGCTTGGCCGGGTCGGGACAGCTTAATTCACCCCTCCACTTT
J gene: TRBJ1-6
V gene: TRBV5-1
clone size: .
D gene: TRBD1

CDR3 protein: CASSLARGAYEQYF
CDR3 DNA: TGTGCCAGCAGTTTGGCGCGGGGGGCCTACGAGCAGTACTTC
J gene: TRBJ2-7
V gene: TRBV27
clone size: .
D gene: TRBD2

CDR3 protein: CASSFGLLGEQYF
CDR3 DNA: TGTGCCAGCAGCTTCGGCCTCCTAGGCGAGCAGTACTTC
J gene: TRBJ2-7
V gene: TRBV7-9
clone size: once
D gene: .

CDR3 protein: CASSPRTSGTPRGTDTQYF
CDR3 DNA: TGTGCCAGCAGTCCTAGGACTAGCGGGACTCCCCGGGGCACAGATACGCAGTATTTT
J gene: TRBJ2-3
V gene: TRBV27
clone size: few
D gene: TRBD2

CDR3 protein: CASNPGTSGSTDTQYF
CDR3 DNA: TGTGCCAGCAACCCCGGGACTAGCGGGAGTACAGATACGCAGTATTTT
J gene: TRBJ2-3
V gene: TRBV25-1
clone size: .
D gene: TRBD2

CDR3 protein: CASSLETGGVAKNIQYF
CDR3 DNA: TGTGCCAGCAGCTTAGAGACAGGGGGTGTAGCCAAAAACATTCAGTACTTC
J gene: TRBJ2-4
V gene: TRBV7-8
clone size: .
D gene: TRBD1

CDR3 protein: CAWTTGKKEQFF
CDR3 DNA: TGTGCCTGGACTACAGGGAAGAAAGAGCAGTTCTTC
J gene: TRBJ2-1
V gene: TRBV30
clone size: .
D gene: .

CDR3 protein: CASSPSGSNNEQYF
CDR3 DNA: TGTGCCAGCAGCCCCAGCGGGAGCAACAACGAGCAGTACTTC
J gene: TRBJ2-7
V gene: TRBV7-2
clone size: .
D gene: TRBD2

CDR3 protein: CASSLRRGNQPQHF
CDR3 DNA: TGTGCCAGCAGTTTACGAAGGGGGAATCAGCCCCAGCATTTT
J gene: TRBJ1-5
V gene: TRBV28
clone size: .
D gene: .

CDR3 protein: CASSEQGGNTIYF
CDR3 DNA: TGTGCCAGCAGTGAACAGGGGGGAAACACCATATATTTT
J gene: TRBJ1-3
V gene: TRBV6-1
clone size: many
D gene: .

CDR3 protein: CASSYDRDLYEQYF
CDR3 DNA: TGTGCCAGCAGTTACGACAGGGACCTCTACGAGCAGTACTTC
J gene: TRBJ2-7
V gene: TRBV6-6
clone size: .
D gene: TRBD1

CDR3 protein: CASSGFRGNQPQHF
CDR3 DNA: TGTGCCAGCAGTGGATTCAGGGGGAATCAGCCCCAGCATTTT
J gene: TRBJ1-5
V gene: TRBV2
clone size: .
D gene: TRBD1

CDR3 protein: CASTLTGGASEAFF
CDR3 DNA: TGTGCCAGCACCCTCACGGGAGGGGCGTCCGAAGCTTTCTTT
J gene: TRBJ1-1
V gene: TRBV6-6
clone size: few
D gene: .

CDR3 protein: CASSQRGPGTGELFF
CDR3 DNA: TGTGCCAGCTCACAGAGGGGGCCCGGCACCGGGGAGCTGTTTTTT
J gene: TRBJ2-2
V gene: TRBV18
clone size: .
D gene: TRBD1

CDR3 protein: CASSYSIRRGYNEQFF
CDR3 DNA: TGTGCCAGCAGTTACTCGATCCGTAGAGGCTACAATGAGCAGTTCTTC
J gene: TRBJ2-1
V gene: TRBV6-6
clone size: .
D gene: .

CDR3 protein: CASSLVLAGAHEQYF
CDR3 DNA: TGTGCCAGCAGCTTAGTTCTAGCGGGAGCCCACGAGCAGTACTTC
J gene: TRBJ2-7
V gene: TRBV7-2
clone size: .
D gene: TRBD2

CDR3 protein: CASSFGAGAAETQYF
CDR3 DNA: TGTGCCAGCAGCTTTGGAGCAGGGGCCGCGGAGACCCAGTACTTC
J gene: TRBJ2-5
V gene: TRBV7-9
clone size: .
D gene: .

CDR3 protein: CASSLLSEYTGELFF
CDR3 DNA: TGTGCCAGCAGTTTATTGTCCGAGTACACCGGGGAGCTGTTTTTT
J gene: TRBJ2-2
V gene: TRBV27
clone size: .
D gene: .

CDR3 protein: CSVEDWGVRNTIYF
CDR3 DNA: TGCAGCGTTGAAGATTGGGGCGTCCGAAACACCATATATTTT
J gene: TRBJ1-3
V gene: TRBV29-1
clone size: .
D gene: .

CDR3 protein: CASNTLAVETENEQFF
CDR3 DNA: TGTGCCAGCAATACTCTAGCGGTTGAAACGGAGAATGAGCAGTTCTTC
J gene: TRBJ2-1
V gene: TRBV11-2
clone size: .
D gene: TRBD2

CDR3 protein: CSVGGRVPDTQYF
CDR3 DNA: TGCAGCGTTGGTGGGCGGGTTCCAGATACGCAGTATTTT
J gene: TRBJ2-3
V gene: TRBV29-1
clone size: .
D gene: .

CDR3 protein: CASSSGGSYEQYF
CDR3 DNA: TGTGCCAGCAGCTCAGGGGGCTCCTACGAGCAGTACTTC
J gene: TRBJ2-7
V gene: TRBV7-2
clone size: .
D gene: TRBD1

CDR3 protein: CASTIGTGNTEAFF
CDR3 DNA: TGTGCCAGCACGATAGGGACAGGGAACACTGAAGCTTTCTTT
J gene: TRBJ1-1
V gene: TRBV6-1
clone size: .
D gene: TRBD1

CDR3 protein: CASSERSGTRRYNEQFF
CDR3 DNA: TGTGCCAGCAGTGAAAGGTCGGGGACTAGGCGTTACAATGAGCAGTTCTTC
J gene: TRBJ2-1
V gene: TRBV6-1
clone size: few
D gene: TRBD2

CDR3 protein: CASSLAGLAGKDTQYF
CDR3 DNA: TGCGCCAGCAGCTTGGCGGGACTAGCGGGGAAAGATACGCAGTATTTT
J gene: TRBJ2-3
V gene: TRBV5-1
clone size: .
D gene: TRBD2

CDR3 protein: CSVEAVNTGELFF
CDR3 DNA: TGCAGCGTTGAAGCAGTTAACACCGGGGAGCTGTTTTTT
J gene: TRBJ2-2
V gene: TRBV29-1
clone size: .
D gene: .

CDR3 protein: CAWIIRDSEAFF
CDR3 DNA: TGTGCCTGGATTATCCGGGACAGTGAAGCTTTCTTT
J gene: TRBJ1-1
V gene: TRBV30
clone size: .
D gene: TRBD1

CDR3 protein: CASSLAPGNYGYTF
CDR3 DNA: TGCGCCAGCAGCTTGGCCCCAGGGAACTATGGCTACACCTTC
J gene: TRBJ1-2
V gene: TRBV5-1
clone size: .
D gene: .

CDR3 protein: CASSSPGQGSYEQYF
CDR3 DNA: TGTGCCAGCAGCAGTCCGGGACAGGGGTCCTACGAGCAGTACTTC
J gene: TRBJ2-7
V gene: TRBV6-5
clone size: .
D gene: TRBD1

CDR3 protein: CASSLRAGGPYEQFF
CDR3 DNA: TGTGCCAGCAGCTTGAGAGCGGGAGGGCCTTATGAGCAGTTCTTC
J gene: TRBJ2-1
V gene: TRBV7-2
clone size: few
D gene: TRBD2

CDR3 protein: CASRAGQKNTGELFF
CDR3 DNA: TGTGCCAGCAGAGCAGGACAGAAGAACACCGGGGAGCTGTTTTTT
J gene: TRBJ2-2
V gene: TRBV2
clone size: .
D gene: .

CDR3 protein: CSSSSTDRGREPQHF
CDR3 DNA: TGTTCCAGCAGCTCGACGGACAGGGGCAGGGAGCCCCAGCATTTT
J gene: TRBJ1-5
V gene: TRBV7-9
clone size: .
D gene: TRBD1

CDR3 protein: CASSSAGTAYEQYF
CDR3 DNA: TGTGCCAGCAGCTCAGCCGGGACAGCCTACGAGCAGTACTTC
J gene: TRBJ2-7
V gene: TRBV5-5
clone size: .
D gene: TRBD1

CDR3 protein: CASSPDYSYEQYF
CDR3 DNA: TGTGCCAGCAGCCCCGACTATTCCTACGAGCAGTACTTC
J gene: TRBJ2-7
V gene: TRBV11-1
clone size: .
D gene: .

CDR3 protein: CASSLEGTGDYGYTF
CDR3 DNA: TGTGCCAGCAGCTTGGAAGGGACAGGGGATTATGGCTACACCTTC
J gene: TRBJ1-2
V gene: TRBV5-5
clone size: .
D gene: TRBD1

CDR3 protein: CASKYGRGGVNEQFF
CDR3 DNA: TGTGCCAGCAAATACGGGCGGGGGGGCGTCAATGAGCAGTTCTTC
J gene: TRBJ2-1
V gene: TRBV11-2
clone size: .
D gene: TRBD2

CDR3 protein: CASSQGLRAGSGYTF
CDR3 DNA: TGTGCCAGCAGCCAAGGATTGAGGGCCGGTTCTGGCTACACCTTC
J gene: TRBJ1-2
V gene: TRBV4-2
clone size: .
D gene: .

CDR3 protein: CASSAGFGPSYEQYF
CDR3 DNA: TGTGCCAGCAGCGCGGGATTTGGGCCTTCCTACGAGCAGTACTTC
J gene: TRBJ2-7
V gene: TRBV28
clone size: once
D gene: .

CDR3 protein: CASSLVRTTPNYGYTF
CDR3 DNA: TGTGCCAGCAGCTTAGTTAGGACAACCCCTAACTATGGCTACACCTTC
J gene: TRBJ1-2
V gene: TRBV7-9
clone size: few
D gene: .

CDR3 protein: CASSQDRRGHYEQYF
CDR3 DNA: TGCGCCAGCAGCCAAGATCGTAGGGGGCACTACGAGCAGTACTTC
J gene: TRBJ2-7
V gene: TRBV4-3
clone size: .
D gene: TRBD1

CDR3 protein: CASSYRADTQYF
CDR3 DNA: TGTGCCAGCAGTTACAGGGCAGATACGCAGTATTTT
J gene: TRBJ2-3
V gene: TRBV2
clone size: .
D gene: .

CDR3 protein: CASSRAYTEAFF
CDR3 DNA: TGTGCCAGTAGTCGTGCGTACACTGAAGCTTTCTTT
J gene: TRBJ1-1
V gene: TRBV19
clone size: .
D gene: .

CDR3 protein: CASSRRGGTAEEAFF
CDR3 DNA: TGTGCCAGCTCAAGGCGCGGGGGGACAGCCGAAGAAGCTTTCTTT
J gene: TRBJ1-1
V gene: TRBV18
clone size: .
D gene: TRBD1

CDR3 protein: CAGGFRGNGNQPQHF
CDR3 DNA: TGTGCCGGGGGCTTCAGAGGGAATGGCAATCAGCCCCAGCATTTT
J gene: TRBJ1-5
V gene: TRBV6-1
clone size: .
D gene: .

CDR3 protein: CATSRETGSNTGELFF
CDR3 DNA: TGTGCCACCAGCAGAGAGACAGGGTCGAACACCGGGGAGCTGTTTTTT
J gene: TRBJ2-2
V gene: TRBV15
clone size: .
D gene: TRBD1

CDR3 protein: CASSPRPGLITDTQYF
CDR3 DNA: TGTGCCAGTAGTCCTCGTCCGGGACTAATCACAGATACGCAGTATTTT
J gene: TRBJ2-3
V gene: TRBV19
clone size: few
D gene: TRBD2

CDR3 protein: CASSPNRDSNTGELFF
CDR3 DNA: TGTGCCAGCTCACCGAACCGGGACAGCAACACCGGGGAGCTGTTTTTT
J gene: TRBJ2-2
V gene: TRBV18
clone size: .
D gene: TRBD1

CDR3 protein: CASRPTGANYGYTF
CDR3 DNA: TGTGCCAGCAGACCTACAGGAGCTAACTATGGCTACACCTTC
J gene: TRBJ1-2
V gene: TRBV6-1
clone size: few
D gene: .